This T cell receptor beta chain was sequenced during a study of graft-versus-host responses after intestinal transplantation. Study-wide findings and caveats: Marrow from the recipient contained GvH clones, some of which had appeared first in ileum or blood.

The table came from immunoSEQ multiplex PCR; TCRdb's copy has only in-frame clones and leaves some out. The profile shows over 100,000 clones, roughly 90% of them singletons. Germline CDR1 and CDR2: SGHRS and YFSETQ. Trimming removed 0 bases at V and 6 bases at J, with 6 bases between. The CDR3 totals 12 residues. Turning to this clone: The target antigen is unknown.

This material consisted of unstimulated CD4+ T cells sorted from spleen or lymph node cells, taken before intestinal transplant. The chain has TRBV5-1 and TRBJ1-2; D gene ambiguous. The origin of this receptor is a human donor who received an intestinal transplant. The CDR3 sequence: CASSLDTDGYTF. For the CDR3, the DNA is TGCGCCAGCAGCTTGGACACGGATGGCTACACCTTC.